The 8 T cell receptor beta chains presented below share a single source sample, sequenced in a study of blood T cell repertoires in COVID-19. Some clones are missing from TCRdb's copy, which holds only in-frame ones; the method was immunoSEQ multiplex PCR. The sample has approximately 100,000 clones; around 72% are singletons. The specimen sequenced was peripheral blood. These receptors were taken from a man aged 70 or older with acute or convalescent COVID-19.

CDR3 region: CATSLTGTGFTDTQYF. As DNA, the CDR3 is TGTGCCACCAGCTTGACCGGGACAGGGTTCACAGATACGCAGTATTTT. This chain links TRBV24-1 with TRBJ2-3; 9 positions match TRBD1. The CDR3 is made up of 16 amino acids. Germline loops: CDR1 KGHDR, CDR2 SFDVKD. The V and J ends lost 7 bases and 2 bases, in that order; junction bases with no gene match: 9.

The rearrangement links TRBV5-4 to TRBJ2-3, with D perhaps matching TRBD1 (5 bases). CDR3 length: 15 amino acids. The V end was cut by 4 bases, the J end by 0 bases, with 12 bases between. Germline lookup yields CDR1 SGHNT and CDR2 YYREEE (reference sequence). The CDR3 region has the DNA TGTGCCAGCAGCCGCCAGGACATAAGCACAGATACGCAGTATTTT. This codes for CASSRQDISTDTQYF.

The CDR3 bases are TGTGCCAGCAGCTTACGCCAGGGGGGTGAGCCCCAGCATTTT. It translates to CASSLRQGGEPQHF. The rearrangement joins TRBV7-2 to TRBJ1-5; 7 positions match TRBD1. Germline V gene lookup returns CDR1 SGHTA and CDR2 FQGNSA. The CDR3 has 14 residues. V shed 2 bases, J shed 8 bases, and the junction held 6 bases outside the gene matches.

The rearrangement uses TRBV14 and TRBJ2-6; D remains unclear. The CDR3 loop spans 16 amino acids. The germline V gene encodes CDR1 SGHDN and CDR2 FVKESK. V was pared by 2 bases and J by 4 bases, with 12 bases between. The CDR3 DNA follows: TGTGCCAGCAGCCAACCAGAATCTCTGGGGGCCAACGTCCTGACTTTC. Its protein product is CASSQPESLGANVLTF. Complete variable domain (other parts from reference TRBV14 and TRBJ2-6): EAGVTQFPSHSVIEKGQTVTLRCDPISGHDNLYWYRRVMGKEIKFLLHFVKESKQDESGMPNNRFLAERTGGTYSTLKVQPAELEDSGVYFCASSQPESLGANVLTFGAGSRLTVL.

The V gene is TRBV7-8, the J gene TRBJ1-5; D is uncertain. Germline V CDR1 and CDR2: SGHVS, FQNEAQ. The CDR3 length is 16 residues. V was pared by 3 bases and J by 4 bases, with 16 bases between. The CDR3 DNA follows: TGTGCCAGCAGCTTGGGGAGCGGCCCAAGTAATCAGCCCCAGCATTTT. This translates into CASSLGSGPSNQPQHF.

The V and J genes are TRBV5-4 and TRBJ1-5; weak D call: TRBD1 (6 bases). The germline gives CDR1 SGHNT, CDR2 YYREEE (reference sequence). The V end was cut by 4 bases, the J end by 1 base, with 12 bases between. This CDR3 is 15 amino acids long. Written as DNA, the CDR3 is TGTGCCAGCAGCCTGGGGGGGCAGAGCAATCAGCCCCAGCATTTT. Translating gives CASSLGGQSNQPQHF.

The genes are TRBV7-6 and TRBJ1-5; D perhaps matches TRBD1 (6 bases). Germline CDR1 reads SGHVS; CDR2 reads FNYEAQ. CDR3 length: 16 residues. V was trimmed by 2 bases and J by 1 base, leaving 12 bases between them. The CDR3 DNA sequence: TGTGCCAGCAGCTTATTCGGGGGGCTGAGCAATCAGCCCCAGCATTTT. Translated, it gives CASSLFGGLSNQPQHF.

CDR3 region: CATRQTGFGTDTQYF. In nucleotides, the CDR3 is TGTGCCACCAGACAAACAGGGTTCGGCACAGATACGCAGTATTTT. The chain links TRBV24-1 to TRBJ2-3; D is perhaps TRBD1 (6 bases). Deletions cut 7 bases from V and 1 base from J, with 14 bases between. The CDR3 length is 15 residues. Germline loops: CDR1 KGHDR, CDR2 SFDVKD.